These 23 T cell receptor beta chains were all obtained from the same sample, sequenced in a study of shared clonotypes between healthy human individuals. Using immunoSEQ multiplex PCR, the repertoire was profiled, and TCRdb retains in-frame clones only, with some absent. The profile shows about 120,000 clones, under 70% of them singletons. What was sequenced was memory CD8+ T cells sorted from blood. Noted subset: CD45RO+ cells pooled with CCR7-negative TemRA cells. The receptors shown here come from a woman between 25 and 40 years old in good health.

The gene calls are TRBV5-1 and TRBJ2-7, with D possibly TRBD1 on 6 matching bases. Germline loops: CDR1 SGHRS, CDR2 YFSETQ. CDR3 length: 14 residues. V lost 3 bases and J lost 5, with 15 bases in between. CDR3 sequence: CASSSGQGQDEQYF. CDR3 DNA: TGCGCCAGCAGCTCTGGGCAGGGGCAGGACGAGCAGTACTTC.

The rearrangement joins TRBV6-1 to TRBJ1-3; D is ambiguous. Germline-derived CDR1 and CDR2 are MNHNS and SASEGT. V gave up 0 bases and J gave up 0 bases, with 18 bases separating them. The CDR3 is 19 residues long. CDR3 sequence reads: CASSEAPVGSSLSGNTIYF. In DNA form, the CDR3 reads TGTGCCAGCAGTGAAGCGCCTGTGGGGTCCTCTCTCTCTGGAAACACCATATATTTT.

The chain has TRBV9 and TRBJ2-1; D tentatively fits TRBD1 or TRBD2 (5 bases each). Trimming removed 1 base at V and 0 bases at J, with 14 bases between. Germline V gene sequence: CDR1 SGDLS, CDR2 YYNGEE. The CDR3 has 17 amino acids. The CDR3 DNA sequence: TGTGCCAGCAGCGTAAATGCCGGGACGGCCTCCTACAATGAGCAGTTCTTC. This codes for CASSVNAGTASYNEQFF.

For the CDR3, the DNA is TGTGCCAGCAGCTATGGACAGGGATCTGAAGCTTTCTTT. This translates into CASSYGQGSEAFF. J is TRBJ1-1 and V is TRBV11-2, with 8 bases identical to TRBD1. The length of the CDR3 is 13 residues. Trimming at V came to 4 bases and at J to 6 bases, leaving 4 bases not matched to a gene. Germline loops: CDR1 SGHAT, CDR2 FQNNGV.

The chain couples TRBV27 to TRBJ1-1; the D gene is possibly TRBD1 (5 bases). V was cut by 5 bases and J by 4 bases, with 14 bases left in between. Germline CDR1 is MNHEY and CDR2 is SMNVEV (reference sequence). CDR3 length equals 14 residues. CDR3 region: CASSTRGGSTEAFF. The CDR3 coding sequence is TGTGCCAGCAGTACAAGGGGTGGAAGCACTGAAGCTTTCTTT.

This clone was found once. This sequence joins TRBV7-8 and TRBJ2-7; D possibly corresponds to TRBD1 (6 bases). The CDR3 extends over 13 amino acids. The germline V and J ends were trimmed by 2 bases and 6 bases, with 11 bases remaining between them. From germline, CDR1 is SGHVS and CDR2 FQNEAQ. The CDR3 here is CASSLRDTGEQYF. The CDR3 nucleotides are TGTGCCAGCAGCTTAAGGGACACGGGCGAGCAGTACTTC.

The chain couples TRBV7-6 to TRBJ2-7; 8 positions match TRBD1. This CDR3 is built from 15 residues. Germline lookup yields CDR1 SGHVS and CDR2 FNYEAQ. The V segment lost 5 bases and the J segment 2 bases; nucleotides outside the gene matches: 8. This CDR3 reads CASSPVGQGTYEQYF. The CDR3 DNA is TGTGCCAGCAGCCCCGTCGGACAGGGTACCTACGAGCAGTACTTC.

This clone occurred once. The chain is built from TRBV18 and TRBJ2-7; TRBD1 matches 8 bases. Germline assignment: CDR1 KGHSH and CDR2 LQKENI. With V trimmed by 1 base and J by 3 bases, 14 bases remained unmatched. CDR3 length: 18 residues. In nucleotides, the CDR3 is TGTGCCAGCTCACCACGGGATCCCGGGACAGGAGGGGTCTACGAGCAGTACTTC. This translates into CASSPRDPGTGGVYEQYF.

The chain links TRBV19 to TRBJ2-7; D perhaps matches TRBD2 (6 bases). The germline V gene encodes CDR1 LNHDA and CDR2 SQIVND (reference sequence). The CDR3 has 16 residues. The germline V and J ends were trimmed by 5 bases and 0 bases, with 17 bases remaining between them. The CDR3 sequence is CASSPEWRGPSYEQYF. The CDR3 nucleotides are TGTGCCAGTAGTCCCGAGTGGAGGGGACCCTCCTACGAGCAGTACTTC.

This chain joins TRBV29-1 and TRBJ2-1; D is perhaps TRBD1 (5 bases). There are 15 residues in the CDR3. Germline CDR1 and CDR2: SQVTM and ANQGSEA. The V end was cut by 6 bases, the J end by 5 bases, with 20 bases between. The CDR3 nucleotides read TGCAGCGTCGTGGAAAGGTGGGGCGCGAACAATGAGCAGTTCTTC. Encoded protein: CSVVERWGANNEQFF.

The J gene is TRBJ1-2, the V gene TRBV28; D may be TRBD1 (5 bases). Germline lookup yields CDR1 MDHEN and CDR2 SYDVKM. Trimming cost V 2 bases and J 4 bases, with 17 bases left between them. There are 16 residues in the CDR3. The CDR3 sequence: CASSLGSGYPSYGYTF. The CDR3 bases are TGTGCCAGCAGTTTAGGATCAGGGTACCCCTCCTATGGCTACACCTTC.

The chain recombines TRBV15 with TRBJ2-5; TRBD1 matches 9 bases. The DNA matches TRBJ2-7 better at its end, which makes the J call doubtful. CDR3 length: 15 residues. The germline V gene has CDR1 LNHNV and CDR2 YYDKDF (reference sequence). In DNA form, the CDR3 reads TGTGCCACCAGCAGAGAACAGGGGGCAAACTACGAGCAGTACTTC. Protein sequence: CATSREQGANYEQYF.

This clone appeared many times. The rearrangement uses TRBV5-8 and TRBJ1-5; D uncertain. CDR3 size: 15 residues. Germline CDR1 and CDR2: SGHTS and YDEGEE. V lost 4 bases and J 0 bases, leaving 11 bases between the germline ends. The CDR3 DNA follows: TGTGCCAGCAGCCGGACCGAGCCTAGCAATCAGCCCCAGCATTTT. This sequence encodes CASSRTEPSNQPQHF.

The V gene is TRBV14, the J gene TRBJ2-2; 14 bases align to TRBD2. This CDR3 is 17 amino acids long. The ends lost 3 bases at V and 6 bases at J; junction bases unmatched: 6. Germline V lookup: CDR1 SGHDN, CDR2 FVKESK. The CDR3 spells CASSQGLAGVEAGELFF. CDR3 sequence (DNA): TGTGCCAGCAGCCAGGGACTAGCGGGAGTCGAAGCCGGGGAGCTGTTTTTT.

This chain connects TRBV6-1 to TRBJ2-6; no clear D. The V end lost 3 bases, the J end lost 0 bases, and 6 bases lay between the germline ends. Germline V CDR1 and CDR2: MNHNS, SASEGT. There are 15 residues in the CDR3. CDR3 region: CASSDTNSGANVLTF. In nucleotides, the CDR3 is TGTGCCAGCAGTGACACCAACTCTGGGGCCAACGTCCTGACTTTC.

This clone was recorded many times. The chain links TRBV15 to TRBJ2-6, with D tentatively TRBD1 (6 bases). This CDR3 region has 16 residues. Germline CDR1 LNHNV, CDR2 YYDKDF (reference sequence). Trimming removed 5 bases from V and 4 bases from J, with 15 bases in between. The CDR3 DNA sequence: TGTGCCACCAGCGAGCACAGGGAGTCAGGGGCCAACGTCCTGACTTTC. It yields the protein CATSEHRESGANVLTF.

The chain combines TRBV10-1 with TRBJ2-7; 9 nucleotides line up with TRBD2. The CDR3 covers 16 residues. CDR1 and CDR2 (germline): WNHNN, SYGVQD (reference sequence). Trimming at V came to 7 bases and at J to 2 bases, leaving 12 bases not matched to a gene. In nucleotides, the CDR3 is TGCGCCAGCAATGGGCTGGCCCCTAGCGGGACCTACGAGCAGTACTTC. It encodes CASNGLAPSGTYEQYF.

In its sample, this clone was seen many times. This sequence joins TRBV6-4 and TRBJ1-2, with 10 positions matching TRBD1. The V and J ends lost 0 bases and 8 bases, in that order; junction bases with no gene match: 0. Germline assignment: CDR1 MRHNA and CDR2 SNTAGT. This CDR3 contains 13 residues. CDR3 protein: CASSDSDRGGYTF. The CDR3, as DNA: TGTGCCAGCAGTGACTCGGACAGGGGGGGCTACACCTTC.

The chain combines TRBV25-1 with TRBJ2-7; 7 bases fit TRBD2. Trimming at V came to 4 bases and at J to 5 bases, leaving 17 bases not matched to a gene. Germline V gene lookup returns CDR1 MGHDK and CDR2 SYGVNS. This CDR3 is built from 17 residues. The CDR3: CASSVTRGEDIGHEQYF. The DNA for the CDR3 is TGTGCCAGCAGTGTCACACGGGGGGAAGACATAGGCCACGAGCAGTACTTC.

A single count supports this clone. The chain joins TRBV6-1 to TRBJ1-2, with a tentative D call TRBD1 (5 bases). The CDR3 is 15 amino acids. V shed 2 bases and J shed 0 bases, with 10 bases lying between them. Per germline, CDR1 MNHNS and CDR2 SASEGT. The CDR3 DNA reads TGTGCCAGCAGTGAAACAGGTTTAGCTAACTATGGCTACACCTTC. Amino acids: CASSETGLANYGYTF.

J is TRBJ2-3 and V is TRBV5-1; D not certain. The V end lost 6 bases, the J end lost 4 bases, and 18 bases lay between the germline ends. Germline-derived CDR1 and CDR2 are SGHRS and YFSETQ. The CDR3 totals 15 residues. The CDR3 is CASKAPGNTADTQYF. CDR3 bases: TGCGCCAGCAAAGCCCCAGGAAACACGGCAGATACGCAGTATTTT.

J is TRBJ2-1 and V is TRBV28; TRBD2 matches 9 bases. The germline CDR1 and CDR2 sequences are MDHEN and SYDVKM. The length of the CDR3 is 14 residues. Trimming cost V 4 bases and J 7 bases; bases outside gene matches: 5. CDR3 sequence: CASSSGGRVNEQFF. The CDR3 DNA sequence: TGTGCCAGCAGTTCCGGCGGGAGGGTAAATGAGCAGTTCTTC. The whole variable domain, filled in from reference TRBV28 and TRBJ2-1, reads DVKVTQSSRYLVKRTGEKVFLECVQDMDHENMFWYRQDPGLGLRLIYFSYDVKMKEKGDIPEGYSVSREKKERFSLILESASTNQTSMYLCASSSGGRVNEQFFGPGTRLTVL.

This rearrangement joins TRBV13 to TRBJ1-1; D remains ambiguous. V was cut by 5 bases and J by 11 bases, with 15 bases left in between. Germline values: CDR1 PRHDT, CDR2 FYEKMQ (reference sequence). The CDR3 covers 12 residues. The CDR3 loop reads CASSDEPLRAFF. The CDR3, as DNA: TGTGCCAGCAGCGACGAACCCCTAAGGGCTTTCTTT.